This T cell receptor (beta chain) comes out of a study of T cells in women clearing cervical HPV infection. Whole-study context: Case blood drawn at lesion detection; control blood after infection cleared.

HPV was found by MY09/MY11 PCR and dot-blot genotyping. The table came from immunoSEQ multiplex PCR; TCRdb's copy has only in-frame clones and leaves some out. This table lists under 45,000 clones. The CDR3 is 16 residues long. The germline V gene has CDR1 LNHDA and CDR2 SQIVND (reference sequence). V was clipped by 5 bases and J by 4 bases, with 15 bases between them. On this clone itself: Coverage ceases 3 residues before the CDR3 finishes, and the germline J gene fills in the end.

The chain couples TRBV19 to TRBJ1-6, with D possibly being TRBD1 (5 bases). The sequenced sample consisted of blood buffy coat. This sequence was found in a woman aged 18-70 years with a cervical HPV16 infection that either progressed to CIN3+ or cleared (not recorded which). Incomplete CDR3 DNA: TGTGCCAGTAGTGCACCCCGGGCAGGGTATAATTCACCC. Translation: CASSAPRAGYNSP. The full CDR3 sequence reads CASSAPRAGYNSPLHF.